One TCR beta chain is described in this entry. Time point specified: after dendritic cell vaccination, including at tumor progression/relapse. The CDR3 has 13 amino acids. Germline V gene sequence: CDR1 SGHRS, CDR2 YFSETQ. Trimming cost V 0 bases and J 4 bases, with 7 bases left between them. This sample is part of a study of glioma-infiltrating T cells after dendritic cell vaccination. The repertoire was sequenced with immunoSEQ multiplex PCR; TCRdb's copy has only in-frame clones and lacks some. The table records 72,000 or so clones, roughly 91% of them present only once. The sequencing used blood, collected after dendritic cell vaccination. The rearrangement links TRBV5-1 to TRBJ1-2, with unresolved D. The receptor's source is a human donor with glioblastoma. In DNA form, the CDR3 reads TGCGCCAGCAGCTTGGGAGGGTTCTATGGCTACACCTTC. Its translation is CASSLGGFYGYTF.